This T cell receptor beta chain appears in the sequencing data of a study of OX40 agonist ivuxolimab in advanced cancers. This CDR3 is built from 16 residues. Germline CDR1 reads SGHVS; CDR2 reads FQNEAQ. Regarding the study as a whole: Normalized T-cell clonal expansion was also low in some nonresponders.

Only a few counts were recorded for this clone. Its antigen is as yet unknown. One end of the junction does not line up with germline, which may come from a read error. The table came from immunoSEQ multiplex PCR; TCRdb's copy has only in-frame clones and leaves some out. The repertoire includes more than 60,000 clones, 80% to 85% of them detected once, and roughly 30% sits in the top ten. This clonotype was obtained from an adult with an advanced solid tumor such as melanoma, head and neck, liver or kidney cancer. The chain recombines TRBV7-8 with TRBJ2-7, with D unclear. The source was CD4+ or CD8+ T cells sorted from blood, collected in a trial of the OX40 agonist ivuxolimab. CDR3 DNA sequence: TGCGCCAGCAGCCAAGAATCGGCCCTCGAACGGTCTGAGCAGTACTTC. This sequence encodes CASSQESALERSEQYF.